The sequence of this T cell receptor beta chain was determined in a study of cytomegalovirus exposure and HLA in healthy donors. As for the donors, each was a healthy bone marrow donor. The germline V gene has CDR1 SGHRS and CDR2 YFSETQ. The CDR3 has 14 amino acids. Comments on this clone: The junction differs from germline at one of its ends, possibly a read error.

Use of 60 Vbeta and 13 Jbeta primers characterized the PCR. Method: immunoSEQ multiplex PCR; TCRdb's copy keeps in-frame clones and lacks some. The sample yields 150,000 to 200,000 clones, 55% to 70% seen once. This chain connects TRBV5-1 to TRBJ1-2; the D gene is possibly TRBD1 (6 bases). This sequence originates from a middle-aged woman in good health and CMV-seropositive. Material for sequencing was PBMCs. CDR3 loop: CASSLKQGRDGYPF. The CDR3 coding sequence is TGCGCCAGCAGCCTTAAACAGGGACGCGATGGCTACCCCTTC.